These 4 T cell receptor beta chains were sequenced from one sample in a study of blood T cells in healthy people across ages. PCR was performed a second time for about 7 to 11 cycles using a sample-barcoded 5' primer and a J-beta primer mix. Via MiXCR, TCRdb re-called the 5' RACE reads, giving one row per CDR3 protein. The sample shows 1.8 million or so distinct CDR3 sequences, about two fifths of them seen only once. Sequencing used blood. Receptor source: a human donor in good health.

This clonotype showed up just a few times. CDR3 in amino acids: CASSPLDSRTFF. CDR3 nucleotide sequence: TGTGCCAGCAGTCCGCTGGACAGTAGGACTTTCTTT. V usage is TRBV12-3 or TRBV12-4 and J usage is TRBJ1-1; D is possibly TRBD1 (6 bases). Trimming pared 5 bases from V and 12 bases from J, leaving 16 bases between. This CDR3 contains 12 residues.

This clonotype showed up just a few times. This chain uses TRBV2 with TRBJ2-5; unclear D gene. The CDR3 runs 15 residues. V lost 2 bases to trimming and J lost 0 bases, with 10 bases between them. CDR1 and CDR2 (germline): SNHLY, FYNNEI. This CDR3 reads CASSERRDNQETQYF. CDR3 nucleotide sequence: TGTGCCAGCAGTGAACGTCGCGATAACCAAGAGACCCAGTACTTC.

The chain has TRBV20-1 and TRBJ2-1, with 13 bases matching TRBD2. V lost 7 bases to trimming and J lost 10 bases; unmatched junction nucleotides: 16. This CDR3 comprises 16 residues. In germline, CDR1 is DFQATT, CDR2 SNEGSKA (reference sequence). CDR3 in amino acids: CSVFGLAGDQGMEQFF. CDR3 bases: TGCAGTGTCTTCGGACTAGCGGGGGACCAGGGAATGGAGCAGTTCTTC.

This rearrangement joins TRBV6-5 to TRBJ1-1; D is ambiguous. The V end was cut by 0 bases, the J end by 1 base, with 9 bases between. CDR3 length: 15 residues. CDR1 MNHEY and CDR2 SVGAGI come from the germline V gene. In DNA, the CDR3 is TGTGCCAGCAGTTACTCGGTGGGGTCGAACACTGAAGCTTTCTTT. This sequence encodes CASSYSVGSNTEAFF.